The 14 T cell receptor beta chains below come from one sample, sequenced in a study of shared clonotypes between healthy human individuals. Sequencing used immunoSEQ multiplex PCR; TCRdb keeps in-frame clones, though not all of them. This sample yields some 1.5 million clones, of which about 98% are seen a single time; roughly 0.45% belongs to the top ten. What was sequenced was naive CD4+ T cells sorted from blood. Stated subset: CD45RA+ positively selected. These receptor sequences come from a man between 25 and 39 years old in good health.

The rearrangement uses TRBV5-4 and TRBJ1-1, with D unresolved. V shed 2 bases and J shed 0 bases, with 11 bases lying between them. CDR3 size: 15 residues. CDR1 is SGHNT, CDR2 YYREEE, per germline (reference sequence). CDR3 in amino acids: CASSFSVQVNTEAFF. The CDR3 DNA sequence: TGTGCCAGCAGCTTTAGTGTGCAGGTGAACACTGAAGCTTTCTTT.

This chain connects TRBV10-3 to TRBJ2-2; 12 bases are a match to TRBD2. This CDR3 comprises 17 residues. J lost 1 base, V lost 11 bases, and 11 bases had no gene match. In germline, CDR1 is ENHRY, CDR2 SYGVKD. The CDR3 coding sequence is TGTGCCGTTGGACTAGCGGGACCAGAGAGGAACACCGGGGAGCTGTTTTTT. Translating it yields CAVGLAGPERNTGELFF.

This chain uses TRBV9 with TRBJ2-5; 12 bases fit TRBD2. CDR3 size: 17 residues. Germline CDR1 reads SGDLS; CDR2 reads YYNGEE. V trimming: 0 bases; J trimming: 4 bases; junction bases outside the gene matches: 7. DNA of the CDR3: TGTGCCAGCAGCGTAGGGAGCGGACTAGCGGGACGAGAGACCCAGTACTTC. Translation gives CASSVGSGLAGRETQYF.

In its sample, this clone was seen once. V gene TRBV7-5 combines with J gene TRBJ2-7; TRBD2 is the table's D call, not checked against the DNA. TRBV7-5 is deemed a pseudogene. The CDR3 length is 14 residues. This CDR3 reads CVRFYRGYLYEQYF. In DNA, the CDR3 is TGTGTCAGATTTTACCGGGGGTACCTCTACGAGCAGTACTTC.

The chain recombines TRBV27 with TRBJ2-3, with D unresolved. Germline CDR1 MNHEY, CDR2 SMNVEV (reference sequence). The CDR3 runs 16 residues. The ends were cut back, 1 base at V and 3 bases at J, with 14 bases in the middle. The CDR3 here is CASSLYRSQGTDTQYF. In nucleotides, the CDR3 is TGTGCCAGCAGTTTATATAGGTCCCAAGGAACAGATACGCAGTATTTT.

The chain carries TRBV18 and TRBJ1-4; TRBD1 matches at 7 bases. The CDR3 has 15 residues. V lost 5 bases, J lost 8 bases, and 11 bases stayed unmatched. In germline, CDR1 is KGHSH, CDR2 LQKENI. CDR3 nucleotides: TGTGCCAGCTCAGAAATGACAGGGCTCGGCGAAAAACTGTTTTTT. It yields the protein CASSEMTGLGEKLFF.

V gene TRBV29-1 combines with J gene TRBJ2-5; TRBD1 matches 12 bases. V was clipped by 4 bases and J by 5 bases; unmatched bases: 5. CDR1 is SQVTM, CDR2 ANQGSEA, per germline. The CDR3 consists of 14 residues. As DNA, the CDR3 is TGCAGCGTTGCGTGGGGACAGGGGGCTGAGACCCAGTACTTC. It codes for CSVAWGQGAETQYF.

The chain is built from TRBV7-3 and TRBJ2-2; weak D call: TRBD2 (5 bases). The CDR3 spans 15 residues. Germline CDR1 reads SGHTA; CDR2 reads FQGTGA. V lost 0 bases and J 5 bases, leaving 10 bases between the germline ends. The CDR3 reads CASSLTTPGTGELFF. The CDR3 DNA sequence: TGTGCCAGCAGCTTAACCACCCCGGGGACCGGGGAGCTGTTTTTT. The whole variable domain, filled in from reference TRBV7-3 and TRBJ2-2, reads GAGVSQTPSNKVTEKGKYVELRCDPISGHTALYWYRQSLGQGPEFLIYFQGTGAADDSGLPNDRFFAVRPEGSVSTLKIQRTERGDSAVYLCASSLTTPGTGELFFGEGSRLTVL.

The chain recombines TRBV6-4 with TRBJ2-3; possible D gene TRBD1, 5 bases. The CDR3 has 16 amino acids. Deletions cut 3 bases from V and 0 bases from J, with 13 bases between. Germline lookup yields CDR1 MRHNA and CDR2 SNTAGT. The CDR3 bases are TGTGCCAGCAGTGAGTCTACAGGAGCTAGCACAGATACGCAGTATTTT. This encodes CASSESTGASTDTQYF.

This clone was recorded only once. The V call is TRBV10-3, the J call TRBJ2-2; weak D call: TRBD1 (6 bases). Germline V gives CDR1 ENHRY, CDR2 SYGVKD. Trimming removed 2 bases from V and 3 bases from J, with 13 bases in between. This CDR3 region has 16 residues. CDR3 in amino acids: CAISEGTGRDTGELFF. In DNA form, the CDR3 reads TGTGCCATCAGTGAGGGAACAGGGCGTGACACCGGGGAGCTGTTTTTT.

This chain joins TRBV4-3 and TRBJ2-6; TRBD2 is a possible D gene (6 bases). The CDR3 loop spans 16 amino acids. CDR1 LGHNA and CDR2 YSLEER come from the germline V gene. V lost 5 bases, J lost 4 bases, and 15 bases lay in between. The CDR3 region is CASSSHGGLGANVLTF. The CDR3, as DNA: TGCGCCAGCAGCTCCCACGGAGGGTTGGGGGCCAACGTCCTGACTTTC.

The genes are TRBV18 and TRBJ2-7; TRBD1 matches at 9 bases. This CDR3 has 16 amino acids. The germline V gene has CDR1 KGHSH and CDR2 LQKENI. With 4 bases clipped from V and 7 bases from J, the junction kept 14 bases outside the gene matches. The CDR3: CASSRRQGESGREQYF. The DNA for the CDR3 is TGTGCCAGCTCACGGAGACAGGGGGAGTCCGGGAGGGAGCAGTACTTC.

The V gene is TRBV11-3, the J gene TRBJ2-1; 13 bases agree with TRBD2. V shed 5 bases, J shed 9 bases, and the junction held 10 bases outside the gene matches. Per germline, CDR1 SGHNT and CDR2 YENEEA. There are 16 residues in the CDR3. The CDR3 loop reads CASSPGGTSGKLEQFF. CDR3 sequence (DNA): TGTGCCAGCAGCCCGGGAGGGACTAGCGGGAAGCTTGAGCAGTTCTTC.

The chain couples TRBV11-3 to TRBJ2-7, with D possibly being TRBD1 (5 bases). Germline V gene lookup returns CDR1 SGHNT and CDR2 YENEEA. The V end lost 1 base, the J end lost 4 bases, and 8 bases lay between the germline ends. The CDR3 has 13 residues. The chain's CDR3 is CASSLAKGYEQYF. In DNA form, the CDR3 reads TGTGCCAGCAGCTTAGCTAAGGGGTACGAGCAGTACTTC.